The clone carrying this T cell receptor (beta chain) was counted ten times or more. At one of its ends the junction is not consistent with the germline gene, which may arise from a read error. The data are from a study of T cells in Graves' hyperthyroidism and ophthalmopathy. The CDR3 spans 14 residues. Germline lookup yields CDR1 SEHNR and CDR2 FQNEAQ (reference sequence). Researchers amplified the TCR beta CDR3 regions from RNA transcripts. In the first-round RT-PCR of the TCR CDR3, the HTBI primer set was used. TCRdb fed the multiplex PCR reads into MiXCR, producing one record per CDR3 protein. The data contain about 840,000 distinct CDR3 sequences, about two fifths of them singletons. Fresh peripheral blood, around 9.3 ml of it, supplied the PBMCs.

The gene calls are TRBV7-9 and TRBJ1-6, with D tentatively TRBD1 (5 bases). This clonotype was obtained from a man aged 18 to 30 with Graves' hyperthyroidism. Sequencing used blood. The CDR3 region has the DNA TGTGCCAGCAGCTTAGGGACAACCAATTCGCCCCTCCACTTT. This codes for CASSLGTTNSPLHF.